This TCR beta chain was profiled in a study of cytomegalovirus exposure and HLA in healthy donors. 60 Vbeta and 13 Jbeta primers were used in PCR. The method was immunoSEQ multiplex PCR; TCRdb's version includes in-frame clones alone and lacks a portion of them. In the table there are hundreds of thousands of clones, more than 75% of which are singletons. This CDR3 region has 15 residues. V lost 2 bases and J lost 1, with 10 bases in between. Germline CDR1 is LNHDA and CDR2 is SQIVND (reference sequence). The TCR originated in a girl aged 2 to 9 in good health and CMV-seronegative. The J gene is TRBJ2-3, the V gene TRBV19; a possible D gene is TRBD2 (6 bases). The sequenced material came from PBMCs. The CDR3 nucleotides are TGTGCCAGTAGTATACTAGTAGCGGGCACAGATACGCAGTATTTT. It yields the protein CASSILVAGTDTQYF.